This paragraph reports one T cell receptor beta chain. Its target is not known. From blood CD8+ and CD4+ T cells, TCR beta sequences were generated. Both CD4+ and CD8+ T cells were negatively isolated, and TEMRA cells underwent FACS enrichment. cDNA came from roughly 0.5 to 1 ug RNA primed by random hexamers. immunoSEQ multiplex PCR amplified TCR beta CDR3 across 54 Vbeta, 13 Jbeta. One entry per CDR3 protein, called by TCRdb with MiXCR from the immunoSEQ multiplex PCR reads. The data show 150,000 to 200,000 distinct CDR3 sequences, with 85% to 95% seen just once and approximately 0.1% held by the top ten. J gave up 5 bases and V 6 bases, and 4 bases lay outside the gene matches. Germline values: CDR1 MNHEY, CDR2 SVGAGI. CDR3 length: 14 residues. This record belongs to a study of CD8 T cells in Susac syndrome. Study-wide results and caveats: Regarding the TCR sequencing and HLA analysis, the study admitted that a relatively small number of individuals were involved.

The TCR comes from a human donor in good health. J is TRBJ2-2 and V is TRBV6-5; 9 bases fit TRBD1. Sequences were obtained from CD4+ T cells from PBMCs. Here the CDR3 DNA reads TGTGCCAGCAGACAGGGGGCGGAGACCGGGGAGCTGTTTTTT. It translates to CASRQGAETGELFF.